The sequence of this T cell receptor (beta chain) was determined in a study of CD8+ T cells in alopecia areata. Treatment in this sample: oral pan-JAK inhibitor, 5-10 mg twice daily. Investigators sorted PBMCs to obtain both CD4+ and CD8+ T cells. After isolation, RNA underwent reverse transcription to generate cDNA as the sequencing template. Repertoires were generated with immunoSEQ multiplex PCR, while TCRdb's copy carries only in-frame clones and drops some. The data hold about 120,000 clones, with about 50% observed a single time. The sequencing used CD4+ T cells sorted from blood, collected at week 4, from a patient treated with tofacitinib. The sequence derives from a human donor with alopecia areata.

CDR3 loop: CASSPGLAPNEQFF. The CDR3 DNA sequence: TGTGCCAGCTCACCGGGACTAGCGCCCAATGAGCAGTTCTTC. V and J are TRBV18 and TRBJ2-1, with 10 nucleotides matching TRBD2. Germline values: CDR1 KGHSH, CDR2 LQKENI. CDR3 size: 14 residues. Unmatched junction bases numbered 2, after V lost 3 bases and J lost 6 bases. The variable domain in full, completed from reference TRBV18 and TRBJ2-1, reads NAGVMQNPRHLVRRRGQEARLRCSPMKGHSHVYWYRQLPEEGLKFMVYLQKENIIDESGMPKERFSAEFPKEGPSILRIQQVVRGDSAAYFCASSPGLAPNEQFFGPGTRLTVL.